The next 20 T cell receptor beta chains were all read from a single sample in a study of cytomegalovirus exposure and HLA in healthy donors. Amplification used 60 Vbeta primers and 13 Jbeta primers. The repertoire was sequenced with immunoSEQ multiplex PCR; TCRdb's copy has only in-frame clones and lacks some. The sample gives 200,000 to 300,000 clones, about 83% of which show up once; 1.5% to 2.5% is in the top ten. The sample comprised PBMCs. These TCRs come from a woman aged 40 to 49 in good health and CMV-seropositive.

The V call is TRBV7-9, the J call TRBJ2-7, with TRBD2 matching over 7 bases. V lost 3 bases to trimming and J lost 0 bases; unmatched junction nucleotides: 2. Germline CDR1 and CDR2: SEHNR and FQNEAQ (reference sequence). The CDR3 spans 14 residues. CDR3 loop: CASSFGGSSYEQYF. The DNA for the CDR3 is TGTGCCAGCAGCTTTGGCGGGAGCTCCTACGAGCAGTACTTC. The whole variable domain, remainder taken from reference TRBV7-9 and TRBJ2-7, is DTGVSQNPRHKITKRGQNVTFRCDPISEHNRLYWYRQTLGQGPEFLTYFQNEAQLEKSRLLSDRFSAERPKGSFSTLEIQRTEQGDSAMYLCASSFGGSSYEQYFGPGTRLTVT.

This CDR3 is CASSLYSGRAGNIQYF. The CDR3 bases are TGTGCCAGCAGCCTATATAGCGGGAGGGCCGGAAACATTCAGTACTTC. The chain links TRBV14 to TRBJ2-4; 11 nucleotides line up with TRBD2. Germline CDR1 is SGHDN and CDR2 is FVKESK. The CDR3 totals 16 residues. With V trimmed by 4 bases and J by 6 bases, 8 bases remained unmatched.

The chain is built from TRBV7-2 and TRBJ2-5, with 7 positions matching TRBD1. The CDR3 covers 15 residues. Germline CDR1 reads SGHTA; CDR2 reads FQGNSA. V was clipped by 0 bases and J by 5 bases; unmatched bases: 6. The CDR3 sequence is CASSLARDRRETQYF. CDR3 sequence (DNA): TGTGCCAGCAGCTTAGCGAGGGACAGACGGGAGACCCAGTACTTC.

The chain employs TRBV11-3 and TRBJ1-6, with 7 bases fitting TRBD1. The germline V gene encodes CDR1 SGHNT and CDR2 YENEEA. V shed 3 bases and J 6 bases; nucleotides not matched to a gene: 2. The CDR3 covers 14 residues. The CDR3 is CASSLGQSNSPLHF. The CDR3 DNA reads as TGTGCCAGCAGCTTGGGACAGAGTAATTCACCCCTCCACTTT. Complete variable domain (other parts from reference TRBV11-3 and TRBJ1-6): EAGVVQSPRYKIIEKKQPVAFWCNPISGHNTLYWYLQNLGQGPELLIRYENEEAVDDSQLPKDRFSAERLKGVDSTLKIQPAELGDSAVYLCASSLGQSNSPLHFGNGTRLTVT.

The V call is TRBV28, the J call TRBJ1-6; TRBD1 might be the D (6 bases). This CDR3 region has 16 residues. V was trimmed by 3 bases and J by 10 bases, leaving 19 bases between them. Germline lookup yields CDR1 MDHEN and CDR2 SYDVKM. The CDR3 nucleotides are TGTGCCAGCAGTTTTAGGGGGACGGGCCTTAGCTCACCCCTCCACTTT. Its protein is CASSFRGTGLSSPLHF.

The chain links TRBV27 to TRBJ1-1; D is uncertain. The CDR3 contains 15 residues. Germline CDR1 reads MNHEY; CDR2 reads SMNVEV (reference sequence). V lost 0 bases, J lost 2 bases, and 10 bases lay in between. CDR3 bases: TGTGCCAGCAGTTTATCTTGGGCAGGTAACACTGAAGCTTTCTTT. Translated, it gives CASSLSWAGNTEAFF.

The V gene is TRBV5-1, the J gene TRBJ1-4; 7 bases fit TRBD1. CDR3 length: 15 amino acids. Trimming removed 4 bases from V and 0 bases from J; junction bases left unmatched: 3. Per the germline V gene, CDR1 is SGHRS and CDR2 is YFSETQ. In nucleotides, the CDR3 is TGCGCCAGCAGCCCCGACAGGGCAACTAATGAAAAACTGTTTTTT. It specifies CASSPDRATNEKLFF.

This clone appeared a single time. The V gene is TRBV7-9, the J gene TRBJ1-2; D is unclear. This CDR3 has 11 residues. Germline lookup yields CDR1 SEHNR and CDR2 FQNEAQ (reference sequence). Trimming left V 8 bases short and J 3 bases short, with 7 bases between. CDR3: CASAQDYGYTF. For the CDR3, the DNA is TGTGCCAGCGCCCAGGACTATGGCTACACCTTC.

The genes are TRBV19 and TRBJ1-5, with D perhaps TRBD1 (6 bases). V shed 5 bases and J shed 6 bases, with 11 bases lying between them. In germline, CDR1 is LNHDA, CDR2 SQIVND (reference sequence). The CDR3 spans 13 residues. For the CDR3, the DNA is TGTGCCAGTAGTCTACAGGGTGGTCAGCCCCAGCATTTT. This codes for CASSLQGGQPQHF.

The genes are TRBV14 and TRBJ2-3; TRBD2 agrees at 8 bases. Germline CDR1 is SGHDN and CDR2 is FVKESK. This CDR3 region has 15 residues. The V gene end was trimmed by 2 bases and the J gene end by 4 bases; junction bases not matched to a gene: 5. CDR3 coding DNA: TGTGCCAGCAGCCAAACGACTAGCGCCTCAGATACGCAGTATTTT. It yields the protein CASSQTTSASDTQYF. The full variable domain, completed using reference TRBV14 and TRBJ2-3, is EAGVTQFPSHSVIEKGQTVTLRCDPISGHDNLYWYRRVMGKEIKFLLHFVKESKQDESGMPNNRFLAERTGGTYSTLKVQPAELEDSGVYFCASSQTTSASDTQYFGPGTRLTVL.

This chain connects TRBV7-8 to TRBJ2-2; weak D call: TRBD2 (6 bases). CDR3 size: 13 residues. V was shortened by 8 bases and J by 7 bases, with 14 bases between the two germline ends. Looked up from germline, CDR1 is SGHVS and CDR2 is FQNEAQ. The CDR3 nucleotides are TGTGCCAGCGTCCGGGAGCGGGTCGGGGAGCTGTTTTTT. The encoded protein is CASVRERVGELFF.

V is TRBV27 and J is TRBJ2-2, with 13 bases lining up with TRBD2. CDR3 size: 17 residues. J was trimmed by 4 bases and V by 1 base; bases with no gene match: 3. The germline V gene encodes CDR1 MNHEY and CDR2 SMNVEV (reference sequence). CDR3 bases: TGTGCCAGCAGTTTATGGGGACTAGCGGGGCCCACCGGGGAGCTGTTTTTT. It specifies CASSLWGLAGPTGELFF.

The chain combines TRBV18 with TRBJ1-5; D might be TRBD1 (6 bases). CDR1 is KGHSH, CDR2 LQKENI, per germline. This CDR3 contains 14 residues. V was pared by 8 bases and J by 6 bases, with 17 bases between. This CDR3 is CASGTGQTAQPQHF. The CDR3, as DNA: TGTGCCAGCGGAACAGGGCAGACGGCTCAGCCCCAGCATTTT.

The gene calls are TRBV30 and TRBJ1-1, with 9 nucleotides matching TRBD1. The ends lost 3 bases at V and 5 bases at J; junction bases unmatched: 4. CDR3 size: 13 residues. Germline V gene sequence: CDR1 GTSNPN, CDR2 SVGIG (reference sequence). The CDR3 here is CAWSKTGGTEAFF. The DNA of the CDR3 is TGTGCCTGGAGCAAGACAGGGGGTACTGAAGCTTTCTTT.

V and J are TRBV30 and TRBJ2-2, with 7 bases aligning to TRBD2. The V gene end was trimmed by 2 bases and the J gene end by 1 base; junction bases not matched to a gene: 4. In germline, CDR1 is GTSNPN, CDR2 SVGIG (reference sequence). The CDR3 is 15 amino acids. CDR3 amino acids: CAWSRASGNTGELFF. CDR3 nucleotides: TGTGCCTGGAGTCGGGCTAGCGGGAACACCGGGGAGCTGTTTTTT.

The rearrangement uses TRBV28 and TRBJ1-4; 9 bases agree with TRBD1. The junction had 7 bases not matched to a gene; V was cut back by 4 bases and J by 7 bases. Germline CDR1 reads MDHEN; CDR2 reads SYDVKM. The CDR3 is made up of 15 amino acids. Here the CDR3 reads CASSSPGQGLEKLFF. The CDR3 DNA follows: TGTGCCAGCAGTTCGCCGGGACAGGGACTTGAAAAACTGTTTTTT.

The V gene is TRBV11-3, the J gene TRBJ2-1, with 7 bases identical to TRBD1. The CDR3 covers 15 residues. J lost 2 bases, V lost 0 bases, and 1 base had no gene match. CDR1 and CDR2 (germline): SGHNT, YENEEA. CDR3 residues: CASSLETGTYNEQFF. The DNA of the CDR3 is TGTGCCAGCAGCTTAGAGACAGGGACCTACAATGAGCAGTTCTTC.

The CDR3 DNA reads as TGTGCCAGCAGCTTACGTGACGGCCCGGGAGAGCAGTACTTC. Translating gives CASSLRDGPGEQYF. The chain couples TRBV7-2 to TRBJ2-5, with D possibly being TRBD2 (6 bases). This CDR3 has 14 amino acids. CDR1 is SGHTA, CDR2 FQGNSA, per germline. The V and J ends lost 2 bases and 11 bases respectively, with 18 bases between them.

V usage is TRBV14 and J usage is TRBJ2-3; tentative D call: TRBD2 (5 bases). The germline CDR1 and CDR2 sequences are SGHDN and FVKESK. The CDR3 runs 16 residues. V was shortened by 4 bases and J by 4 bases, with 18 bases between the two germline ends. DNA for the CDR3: TGTGCCAGCAGCCTCCTTAGCGTCGGAGAGGCAGATACGCAGTATTTT. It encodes CASSLLSVGEADTQYF.

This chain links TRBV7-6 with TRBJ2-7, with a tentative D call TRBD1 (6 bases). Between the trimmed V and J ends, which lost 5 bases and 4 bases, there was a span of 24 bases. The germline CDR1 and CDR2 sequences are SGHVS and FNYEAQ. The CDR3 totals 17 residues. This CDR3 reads CASSDQEQGGVPYEQYF. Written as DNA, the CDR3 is TGTGCCAGCAGCGACCAGGAACAGGGTGGGGTGCCTTACGAGCAGTACTTC. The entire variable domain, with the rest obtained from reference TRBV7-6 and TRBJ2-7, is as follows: GAGVSQSPRYKVTKRGQDVALRCDPISGHVSLYWYRQALGQGPEFLTYFNYEAQQDKSGLPNDRFSAERPEGSISTLTIQRTEQRDSAMYRCASSDQEQGGVPYEQYFGPGTRLTVT.